These T cell receptor beta chains were read from a single sample in a study of blood T cell repertoires in COVID-19. Only in-frame clones appear in the TCRdb table, and some are missing; sequencing was by immunoSEQ multiplex PCR. Of some 100,000 clones listed, 85% to 95% are singletons. What was sequenced was peripheral blood. These TCRs come from an older woman with active COVID-19. Both conserved end residues are part of each CDR3. Fields, in order: clone size, D gene, V gene, J gene, CDR3 DNA, CDR3 protein. A D gene is named only where the DNA matches it firmly. Clone size is given for some rows only: seen once, a few or many times, or a class if the clone is expanded.

>NA|NA|TRBV11-2|TRBJ2-1
TGTGCCAGCAGCTTAGTGCGGGTCTCCTACAATGAGCAGTTCTTC
CASSLVRVSYNEQFF
>once|NA|TRBV24-1|TRBJ2-5
TGTGCCACCAGTGATCTGAGGGCGACCCAGTACTTC
CATSDLRATQYF
>few|NA|TRBV10-1|TRBJ1-1
TGCGCCAGCAGTGTCCAGGTGAACACTGAAGCTTTCTTT
CASSVQVNTEAFF
>NA|TRBD1|TRBV30|TRBJ2-7
TGTGCCTGGAGTGCAAAGACAGGGTCGAGCTACGAGCAGTACTTC
CAWSAKTGSSYEQYF
>NA|NA|TRBV28|TRBJ2-4
TGTGCCAGCACCCAAGCGGTAGCCAAAAACATTCAGTACTTC
CASTQAVAKNIQYF
>NA|TRBD2|TRBV2|TRBJ2-3
TGTGCCGGAGGACTAGCGGGAGTTGATACGCAGTATTTT
CAGGLAGVDTQYF
>NA|TRBD1|TRBV4-1|TRBJ2-1
TGCGCCAGCAGTCTAGGACAGGGCTCCTACAATGAGCAGTTCTTC
CASSLGQGSYNEQFF
>NA|NA|TRBV3-1/TRBV3-2|TRBJ1-1
TGTGCCAGCAGCCAAGAGGGGAGTTTAGTTGAAGCTTTCTTT
CASSQEGSLVEAFF
>NA|TRBD2|TRBV4-3|TRBJ2-2
TGCGCCAGCAGCCAAGATCTCATGACTAGCGGGGGGGCCCGTGGCGGGGAGCTGTTTTTT
CASSQDLMTSGGARGGELFF
>NA|TRBD1|TRBV7-8|TRBJ2-1
TGTGCCAGCAGCTTAAAACAGGGGGTCCTCAATGAGCAGTTCTTC
CASSLKQGVLNEQFF
>once|NA|TRBV6-5|TRBJ1-3
TGTGCCAGCAGTTCGGGCTCTGGAAACACCATATATTTT
CASSSGSGNTIYF
>NA|NA|TRBV18|TRBJ1-5
TGTGCCAGCTCACCTCAGGGTTGGGATAGCAATCAGCCCCAGCATTTT
CASSPQGWDSNQPQHF
>NA|NA|TRBV11-2|TRBJ2-7
TGTGCCAGCAGCCGCTCCTACGAGCAGTACTTC
CASSRSYEQYF
>NA|TRBD1|TRBV28|TRBJ1-6
TGTGCCAGCAGTCCCTCTTCCGGGACAGGGCCGAATTCACCCCTCCACTTT
CASSPSSGTGPNSPLHF
>NA|NA|TRBV28|TRBJ1-1
TGTGCCAGCAGATCATACAGGGTCGGCACTGAAGCTTTCTTT
CASRSYRVGTEAFF
>NA|NA|TRBV27|TRBJ2-5
TGTGCCAGCAGCACTCGCGCCGGACGGGACTCCCAAGAGACCCAGTACTTC
CASSTRAGRDSQETQYF
>NA|NA|TRBV4-3|TRBJ1-2
TGCGCCAGCAGCCGAGGGGGGGCGCGGGACTATGGCTACACCTTC
CASSRGGARDYGYTF
>NA|TRBD2|TRBV5-4|TRBJ2-5
TGTGCCAGCAGCCGATTAGGGGCGGGAGGGGTAGAGACCCAGTACTTC
CASSRLGAGGVETQYF
>NA|TRBD1|TRBV29-1|TRBJ2-1
TGCAGCGCCCAACAGGGGGCGCGGAATGAGCAGTTCTTC
CSAQQGARNEQFF
>NA|NA|TRBV9|TRBJ2-3
TGTGCCAGCAGCGTCTCAGGGACAGATACGCAGTATTTT
CASSVSGTDTQYF
>few|NA|TRBV10-3|TRBJ1-4
TGTGCCATCAGTGAGGGTGGGGCAGCTAATGAAAAACTGTTTTTT
CAISEGGAANEKLFF
>NA|TRBD1|TRBV19|TRBJ1-1
TGTGCCAGTAGTGTGGACAGGCTGATGAACACTGAAGCTTTCTTT
CASSVDRLMNTEAFF
>NA|TRBD2|TRBV5-4|TRBJ2-5
TGTGCCAGCACTACTAGCGACCAAGAGACCCAGTACTTC
CASTTSDQETQYF
>NA|NA|TRBV6-6|TRBJ1-3
TGTGCCAGCAGTTCATGGGGGGGAGCAGGAAACACCATATATTTT
CASSSWGGAGNTIYF
>NA|TRBD1|TRBV3-1/TRBV3-2|TRBJ2-7
TGTGCCAGCAGCCCAGGATGGGACAGCTCCTACGAGCAGTACTTC
CASSPGWDSSYEQYF
>NA|NA|TRBV23-1|TRBJ2-7
TGCGCCAGCAGTCAATCCCGAACCTATTACGAGCAGTACTTC
CASSQSRTYYEQYF
>NA|TRBD1|TRBV19|TRBJ1-2
TGTGCCAGTAGTACCTCGGGACAGGGCTCTGGCTACACCTTC
CASSTSGQGSGYTF
>NA|TRBD1|TRBV18|TRBJ2-7
TGTGCCAGCTCACCGCCGACAGGGGGCACGCGCGGATACGAGCAGTACTTC
CASSPPTGGTRGYEQYF
>NA|NA|TRBV6-5|TRBJ2-1
TGTGCCAGCAGTTACCGTGACACGACCTACAATGAGCAGTTCTTC
CASSYRDTTYNEQFF
>NA|TRBD1|TRBV6-5|TRBJ1-2
TGTGCCAGCAGTTACTCAGGACAGGGGCGGACTTATGGCTACACCTTC
CASSYSGQGRTYGYTF
>few|TRBD2|TRBV4-3|TRBJ2-1
TGCGCCAGCAGCCGAGCGACTAGCGGGGGGGCCAATGAGCAGTTCTTC
CASSRATSGGANEQFF
>NA|TRBD2|TRBV18|TRBJ2-1
TGTGCCAGCTCGCCCAGCGCGGGAGAGGCAAATGAGCAGTTCTTC
CASSPSAGEANEQFF
>once|NA|TRBV5-1|TRBJ1-6
TGCGCCAGCAGCTTGGCGCCAACAGAAGATTCACCCCTCCACTTT
CASSLAPTEDSPLHF
>NA|TRBD2|TRBV7-9|TRBJ2-3
TGTGCCAGCAGCTACGGACTAGCGGGGGGGACAGATACGCAGTATTTT
CASSYGLAGGTDTQYF
>NA|TRBD1|TRBV19|TRBJ1-5
TGTGCCAGTAGTCCCCCGACAGGGGGCAGGCAGCCCCAGCATTTT
CASSPPTGGRQPQHF
>few|NA|TRBV25-1|TRBJ1-1
TGTGCCAGCAGTGAAAGAGGGATGAACACTGAAGCTTTCTTT
CASSERGMNTEAFF
>NA|NA|TRBV5-1|TRBJ1-1
TGCGCCAGCAGCCTCGGGGGGGCAAACACTGAAGCTTTCTTT
CASSLGGANTEAFF
>NA|NA|TRBV19|TRBJ1-1
TGTGCCAGTAGGCCACTTGGGACACTGAACACTGAAGCTTTCTTT
CASRPLGTLNTEAFF
>NA|NA|TRBV5-4|TRBJ2-6
TGTGCCAGCGCCGATTCGAGCTCTGGGGCCAACGTCCTGACTTTC
CASADSSSGANVLTF
>NA|NA|TRBV6-6|TRBJ1-2
TGTGCCAGCAGTGCACTGGGAGTAAACTATGGCTACACCTTC
CASSALGVNYGYTF
>NA|TRBD1|TRBV24-1|TRBJ1-5
TGTGCCACCAGTGGGGTGACAGGGGGCAATCAGCCCCAGCATTTT
CATSGVTGGNQPQHF
>NA|NA|TRBV30|TRBJ1-5
TGTGCCTGGACCGAATACAGGAATCGTCAGCCCCAGCATTTT
CAWTEYRNRQPQHF
>NA|TRBD1|TRBV28|TRBJ1-2
TGTGCCAGCAGTGTGGGACAGGGGGCCTATGGCTACACCTTC
CASSVGQGAYGYTF
>NA|TRBD2|TRBV5-1|TRBJ2-3
TGCGCCAGCAGGTCTAGCGGGCTACACGTCTCTTATAGCACAGATACGCAGTATTTT
CASRSSGLHVSYSTDTQYF
>NA|NA|TRBV28|TRBJ2-3
TGTGCCAGCAGTTTTGGGACTTTCCCCACAGATACGCAGTATTTT
CASSFGTFPTDTQYF
>NA|NA|TRBV24-1|TRBJ2-2
TGTGCCACCAGTGATTTGTGGGGGGCGAACACCGGGGAGCTGTTTTTT
CATSDLWGANTGELFF
>NA|NA|TRBV7-9|TRBJ1-1
TGTGCCAGCAGTCTAAAGCTGGACACTGAAGCTTTCTTT
CASSLKLDTEAFF
>NA|TRBD2|TRBV4-1|TRBJ2-2
TGCGCCAGCAGCCAGGGGACTAGCGGGAGGGCCAGGGCCGGGGAGCTGTTTTTT
CASSQGTSGRARAGELFF